This T cell receptor beta chain was recorded in a study of blood T cells in healthy people across ages. The sample providers were healthy Caucasian people from Russia, aged about 6 to 90. A second roughly 6 to 11 cycle PCR used barcoded and J-beta primers. The yield of each sample was at least 2.5 million CDR3-containing paired-end reads. TCRdb independently ran MiXCR on the 5' RACE reads; one entry per CDR3 protein. The profile covers some 1.4 million distinct CDR3 sequences, with around two fifths appearing a single time and roughly 8.2% taken by the ten largest. Study outcomes and limitations: The CMV status of each donor remained undetermined, and this could have confounded shifts in expanded clonotypes.

Germline-derived CDR1 and CDR2 are KGHDR and SFDVKD. V dropped 3 bases and J dropped 2 bases, with 14 bases sitting between them. There are 16 residues in the CDR3. Concerning this clonotype: Its specificity is unknown.

The chain carries TRBV24-1 and TRBJ2-3, with TRBD1 as a possible D gene (6 bases). The sample taken for sequencing was blood. This TCR was sampled from a woman younger than 30 in good health. CDR3 DNA: TGTGCCACCAGTGATCCCCGGGACATAGTCACAGATACGCAGTATTTT. Its translation is CATSDPRDIVTDTQYF.